The clone carrying this T cell receptor beta chain was seen a few times. Sequenced by immunoSEQ multiplex PCR; TCRdb stores in-frame clones only, minus some. The profile shows some 200,000 clones, approximately 90% of them singletons. This sample is part of a study of T cell responses to AZD1222 COVID-19 vaccine. CDR3 length equals 18 residues. The V segment lost 3 bases and the J segment 4 bases; nucleotides outside the gene matches: 12. CDR1 is MGHDK and CDR2 is SYGVNS in the germline V gene. This chain uses TRBV25-1 with TRBJ2-2; 9 positions match TRBD2. The sample in question was peripheral blood, obtained 28 days after the second AZD1222 dose. The origin of this receptor is an adult who received the AZD1222 COVID-19 vaccine. CDR3 nucleotide sequence: TGTGCCAGCAGTGACCCGGCCGAAGCGGGAGGTGGCACCGGGGAGCTGTTTTTT. Residues: CASSDPAEAGGGTGELFF.